These T cell receptor beta chains were read from a single sample in a study of esophageal squamous cell carcinoma under preoperative chemotherapy. Via MiXCR, TCRdb re-called the PCR reads, giving one row per CDR3 protein. Found here are some 16,000 distinct CDR3 sequences, approximately 57% of them singletons; the top ten hold 53%. This material was collected from a patient given preoperative chemotherapy. All receptors come from a human donor with esophageal squamous cell carcinoma. The donor label of this sample is uncertain. Both conserved end residues are part of each CDR3. The D gene is left open where the match is weak. Clone size appears in some rows only: once, few, many, or a class for an expanded clone.

d_gene: -; j_gene: TRBJ2-3; v_gene: TRBV20-1; abundance: -; CDR3nt: TGCAGTGCTAGAGGCAGGGGTAGAGATACGCAGTATTTT; CDR3aa: CSARGRGRDTQYF
d_gene: TRBD1; j_gene: TRBJ2-1; v_gene: TRBV6-5; abundance: once; CDR3nt: TGTGCCAGCAGTTACGGGGGACAGGCCTCAAGTGAGCAGTTTTTC; CDR3aa: CASSYGGQASSEQFF
d_gene: -; j_gene: TRBJ2-5; v_gene: TRBV6-1; abundance: once; CDR3nt: TGTGCGGGGACTGGGGCTAGGGGCAAAGATACCCAGTATTTC; CDR3aa: CAGTGARGKDTQYF
d_gene: -; j_gene: TRBJ1-4; v_gene: TRBV6-1; abundance: many; CDR3nt: TGTGCCAGCAGCCGCGAGAAGGGTGAAAAACTGTTTTTT; CDR3aa: CASSREKGEKLFF
d_gene: -; j_gene: TRBJ2-7; v_gene: TRBV6-1; abundance: once; CDR3nt: TGTGCGGGCAGCGCCGGGCGGGGCCAAGATACGCAGTACTTC; CDR3aa: CAGSAGRGQDTQYF
d_gene: -; j_gene: TRBJ1-1; v_gene: TRBV7-2; abundance: -; CDR3nt: TGTGCCAGCAGCTTGATAGGGTCGAACACTGAAGCTTTCTTT; CDR3aa: CASSLIGSNTEAFF
d_gene: -; j_gene: TRBJ1-1; v_gene: TRBV25-1; abundance: -; CDR3nt: TGTGCCAGCAAGGGGCTTGAAGCTTTCTTT; CDR3aa: CASKGLEAFF
d_gene: TRBD2; j_gene: TRBJ2-1; v_gene: TRBV6-1; abundance: -; CDR3nt: TGTGCCAGCGGGGGGTCGGGGGGGCGTGACCCAGATACCCAGTATTTC; CDR3aa: CASGGSGGRDPDTQYF
d_gene: -; j_gene: TRBJ2-5; v_gene: TRBV3-1; abundance: -; CDR3nt: TGTGCCAGCAGCCACCCCTCTCAGCGCGAGACCCAGTACTTC; CDR3aa: CASSHPSQRETQYF
d_gene: -; j_gene: TRBJ2-5; v_gene: TRBV10-3; abundance: -; CDR3nt: TGTGCCGGGGGGCCTGGGGGCGGGGGCCTTGAGACCCAGTACTTC; CDR3aa: CAGGPGGGGLETQYF
d_gene: TRBD1; j_gene: TRBJ1-6; v_gene: TRBV27; abundance: many; CDR3nt: TGTGCCAGCAGTCTAACTAACAGGGGGGCCTATTCACCCCTCCACTTT; CDR3aa: CASSLTNRGAYSPLHF
d_gene: TRBD2; j_gene: TRBJ2-1; v_gene: TRBV7-8; abundance: few; CDR3nt: TGTGCCAGCAGCGACTCAAGCGGGAGTCCCGGCAATGAGCAGTTCTTC; CDR3aa: CASSDSSGSPGNEQFF
d_gene: -; j_gene: TRBJ2-7; v_gene: TRBV27; abundance: many; CDR3nt: TGTGCCAGCAGTTGGAGCGGTTTGAGCGAGCAGTACTTC; CDR3aa: CASSWSGLSEQYF
d_gene: -; j_gene: TRBJ2-1; v_gene: TRBV11-3; abundance: medium-sized; CDR3nt: TGTGCCAGCAGCTTACGAGGACGTGTAGCCGATGAGCAGTTCTTC; CDR3aa: CASSLRGRVADEQFF
d_gene: -; j_gene: TRBJ2-1; v_gene: TRBV6-5; abundance: large; CDR3nt: TGTGCCAGCAGCCTTGTACAGGGTAGGGCCTACAATGAGCAGTTCTTC; CDR3aa: CASSLVQGRAYNEQFF
d_gene: -; j_gene: TRBJ1-2; v_gene: TRBV6-1; abundance: many; CDR3nt: TGTGCCAGCAGTGAAGTATTAATGGCAGGCTACACCTTC; CDR3aa: CASSEVLMAGYTF
d_gene: TRBD2; j_gene: TRBJ2-1; v_gene: TRBV6-1; abundance: -; CDR3nt: TGTGCCAGCACAGAAGCGGGAGACTACAATGAGCAGTTCTTC; CDR3aa: CASTEAGDYNEQFF
d_gene: -; j_gene: TRBJ2-2; v_gene: TRBV6-5; abundance: -; CDR3nt: TGTGCGAGCGGTTGGGGGGTGGGCACCGGGGAGCTGTTTTTT; CDR3aa: CASGWGVGTGELFF
d_gene: -; j_gene: TRBJ2-5; v_gene: TRBV10-1; abundance: -; CDR3nt: TGCGCCAGCCCCCTGTTTTCCAGCGAGACCCAGTACTTC; CDR3aa: CASPLFSSETQYF
d_gene: TRBD2; j_gene: TRBJ2-7; v_gene: TRBV11-3; abundance: few; CDR3nt: TGTGCCAGCAGCTTAGTAGCGGGAGAATCCTACGAGCAGTACTTC; CDR3aa: CASSLVAGESYEQYF
d_gene: -; j_gene: TRBJ2-1; v_gene: TRBV7-2; abundance: -; CDR3nt: TGTGCCAGCAGTCGGGACGGCAGCTCCTACGAGCAGTTCTTC; CDR3aa: CASSRDGSSYEQFF
d_gene: TRBD1; j_gene: TRBJ2-7; v_gene: TRBV6-5; abundance: -; CDR3nt: TGTGCCAGCAGTTACGCCGCGACAGGGAACCCCTACGAGCAGTACTTC; CDR3aa: CASSYAATGNPYEQYF
d_gene: -; j_gene: TRBJ2-3; v_gene: TRBV6-5; abundance: -; CDR3nt: TGTGCCAGCGGTTGGGCTGTGAGCACCGGTACGCAGTATTTT; CDR3aa: CASGWAVSTGTQYF
d_gene: -; j_gene: TRBJ2-5; v_gene: TRBV6-1; abundance: medium-sized; CDR3nt: TGTGCCAGCAGTGAAGAGGCAGGGGGGCACGAGACCCAGTACTTC; CDR3aa: CASSEEAGGHETQYF
d_gene: TRBD2; j_gene: TRBJ2-7; v_gene: TRBV6-1; abundance: few; CDR3nt: TGTGCCAGCAGTGACCCGGGACTAGCGGGGACTTACTCCTACAATGAGCAGTACTTC; CDR3aa: CASSDPGLAGTYSYNEQYF
d_gene: TRBD1; j_gene: TRBJ2-2; v_gene: TRBV6-1; abundance: -; CDR3nt: TGTGCCAGCAGCCTGGGAGTCAACACAGGGGCGCTGTATTTT; CDR3aa: CASSLGVNTGALYF
d_gene: -; j_gene: TRBJ2-7; v_gene: TRBV10-1; abundance: -; CDR3nt: TGCGCCAGCAGTGGGGGGATAGCAACCGGGGACACGCAGTACTTC; CDR3aa: CASSGGIATGDTQYF
d_gene: -; j_gene: TRBJ2-7; v_gene: TRBV6-4; abundance: few; CDR3nt: TGTGCCAGCAGTGAGAGACTAGTGGGCTCCCACGAGCAGTACTTC; CDR3aa: CASSERLVGSHEQYF
d_gene: TRBD2; j_gene: TRBJ2-3; v_gene: TRBV6-1; abundance: -; CDR3nt: TGTGCCAGGGCCGGGGGGGGGGACCCAGATACGCAGTATTTT; CDR3aa: CARAGGGDPDTQYF
d_gene: TRBD2; j_gene: TRBJ2-7; v_gene: TRBV6-1; abundance: many; CDR3nt: TGTGCCAGCAGTGCCGGGACTAGCGGGAGGGCCGCCGAGCAGTACTTC; CDR3aa: CASSAGTSGRAAEQYF
d_gene: -; j_gene: TRBJ2-5; v_gene: TRBV6-1; abundance: -; CDR3nt: TGTGGCAGGGGTGAAGGGGGCCGGGGGGAAGGGACCCAGTACTTC; CDR3aa: CGRGEGGRGEGTQYF
d_gene: -; j_gene: TRBJ2-1; v_gene: TRBV6-1; abundance: -; CDR3nt: TGTGCCAGCAGTGTGACTAGGTCTAGGAATGAGCAGTTCTTC; CDR3aa: CASSVTRSRNEQFF
d_gene: -; j_gene: TRBJ1-3; v_gene: TRBV6-5; abundance: -; CDR3nt: TGTGCCAGCAGTTTGGGCAGCTCGAGCTCTGGAAACACCATATATTTT; CDR3aa: CASSLGSSSSGNTIYF
d_gene: -; j_gene: TRBJ2-7; v_gene: TRBV10-3; abundance: -; CDR3nt: TGTGCCATCAGTGAGGGGCCAGGTTACGAGCAGTACTTC; CDR3aa: CAISEGPGYEQYF
d_gene: TRBD1; j_gene: TRBJ2-7; v_gene: TRBV6-1; abundance: medium-sized; CDR3nt: TGTGCCAGCAGTGAAGTTCGACAGGGCTACGAGCAGTACTTC; CDR3aa: CASSEVRQGYEQYF
d_gene: -; j_gene: TRBJ2-1; v_gene: TRBV7-6; abundance: -; CDR3nt: TGTGCCAGCAGCTTAGGGGGGACGTTCAATGAGCAGTTCTTC; CDR3aa: CASSLGGTFNEQFF
d_gene: TRBD2; j_gene: TRBJ2-7; v_gene: TRBV6-1; abundance: medium-sized; CDR3nt: TGTGCCAGCAGGCTGGGACTAGCCTCCTACAATGAGCAGTACTTC; CDR3aa: CASRLGLASYNEQYF
d_gene: -; j_gene: TRBJ2-2; v_gene: TRBV4-1; abundance: once; CDR3nt: TGCGCCAGCAGCCAAGTACTAGGTGGCACCGGGGAGCTGTTTTTT; CDR3aa: CASSQVLGGTGELFF
d_gene: -; j_gene: TRBJ1-2; v_gene: TRBV6-4; abundance: -; CDR3nt: TGTGCCAGCAAAAAGGCCAGGGAAGGTGATGGCTACACCTTC; CDR3aa: CASKKAREGDGYTF
d_gene: -; j_gene: TRBJ2-3; v_gene: TRBV6-1; abundance: -; CDR3nt: TGTGCCAGCAGCGAAGGGGGGCTGGGAGCCACAGACATGCAGTACTTT; CDR3aa: CASSEGGLGATDMQYF
d_gene: -; j_gene: TRBJ2-3; v_gene: TRBV6-1; abundance: -; CDR3nt: TGTGCCAGCACTGAGCTGTGGGGCACAGATACGCAGTACTTT; CDR3aa: CASTELWGTDTQYF
d_gene: TRBD1; j_gene: TRBJ2-5; v_gene: TRBV6-1; abundance: -; CDR3nt: TGTGCCAGCGCGGGCCTAGGGGGCCGTGGCCCAGAGACCCAGTACTTC; CDR3aa: CASAGLGGRGPETQYF
d_gene: TRBD2; j_gene: TRBJ2-3; v_gene: TRBV6-1; abundance: few; CDR3nt: TGTGCCAGCAGTGCGGGCGGGGGGGGGCGCGACACAGAGACGCAGTATTTT; CDR3aa: CASSAGGGGRDTETQYF
d_gene: TRBD2; j_gene: TRBJ2-7; v_gene: TRBV6-1; abundance: few; CDR3nt: TGTGCCAGCAGGACCGGGGCGGGGGGGACCTACGAGCAGTACTTC; CDR3aa: CASRTGAGGTYEQYF
d_gene: -; j_gene: TRBJ2-4; v_gene: TRBV12-3/TRBV12-4; abundance: -; CDR3nt: TGTGGCGTCACGGGGCTGGGGGCAAAAGATACGCAGTACTTC; CDR3aa: CGVTGLGAKDTQYF
d_gene: TRBD2; j_gene: TRBJ2-1; v_gene: TRBV10-3; abundance: -; CDR3nt: TGTGCCGGGGGTTCCGGGACTAGCGACACAGAGACGCAGTATTTC; CDR3aa: CAGGSGTSDTETQYF
d_gene: -; j_gene: TRBJ2-5; v_gene: TRBV6-1; abundance: -; CDR3nt: TGTGCCAGCAGTGGACAGATTCAAGAGACCCAGTACTTC; CDR3aa: CASSGQIQETQYF
d_gene: TRBD1; j_gene: TRBJ2-7; v_gene: TRBV7-8; abundance: few; CDR3nt: TGTGCCAGCAGCTTATTGGGAACAGGGGGGAGCTCCTACGAGCAGTACTTC; CDR3aa: CASSLLGTGGSSYEQYF
d_gene: -; j_gene: TRBJ2-7; v_gene: TRBV12-3/TRBV12-4; abundance: -; CDR3nt: TGTGCCAGCGGCTATACAGGGCTCGAGCAGTACTTC; CDR3aa: CASGYTGLEQYF
d_gene: -; j_gene: TRBJ2-3; v_gene: TRBV27; abundance: -; CDR3nt: TGTGCCAGCAGTCCCCAGCGGCCCACAGATACGCAGTATTTT; CDR3aa: CASSPQRPTDTQYF
d_gene: -; j_gene: TRBJ2-1; v_gene: TRBV6-1; abundance: -; CDR3nt: TGTGCCAGCAGTGAACATCCGGGATGGGGGACCCAGTTCTTC; CDR3aa: CASSEHPGWGTQFF
d_gene: TRBD2; j_gene: TRBJ2-3; v_gene: TRBV6-1; abundance: once; CDR3nt: TGTGCCAGCGCGGGCGGGGGGGACACAGATATGCAGTATTTT; CDR3aa: CASAGGGDTDMQYF
d_gene: TRBD2; j_gene: TRBJ2-7; v_gene: TRBV6-1; abundance: -; CDR3nt: TGTGCCAGCAGTGAGGCGGGAGGGCACTACGAGCAGTACTTC; CDR3aa: CASSEAGGHYEQYF